The entry that follows covers one T cell receptor (beta chain) sequence. Its binding antigen is unknown. The input lacks base qualities; no much larger clone sits a single base away. Sample time point, as interpreted from the label and publication: week 47, end of study. A 20-mer mutant IDH1 peptide at 300 micrograms in Montanide made up each vaccine dose, which was injected subcutaneously together with topical imiquimod. Across visits V03 through V10, patients got a total of eight vaccinations, given in weeks 1, 3, 5, 7, 11, 15, 19 and 23. Donors had newly diagnosed WHO grade 3 or 4 IDH1-mutant astrocytomas with loss of nuclear ATRX. The samples were drawn from NOA16, a multicentre, single-arm, open-label phase I trial in Germany that tested a mutant IDH1 peptide vaccine in humans for the first time. The DNeasy Blood and Tissue Kit was used to extract genomic DNA from EDTA blood for TCRB sequencing.

Library creation used the immunoSEQ multiplex PCR assay. Following the manufacturer's protocol, the hsTCRB Kit was used to amplify rearranged TCR beta chain sequences. An Illumina MiSeq was used to sequence the TCRB libraries. The authors' analysis ran thus. The kit vendor's proprietary platform handled demultiplexing, trimming and gene mapping. TCRdb took over this immuneACCESS table, retaining in-frame rearrangements with V and J assigned. Such tables are incomplete; in checked studies, under half of the missing clones stem from an unresolved V gene, and the remainder is unexplained. V, J and clone size derive from that table, while D and trimming were established from the DNA sequence. This sample lists some 57,000 clones; about three quarters were detected once. The ten most abundant clones make up around 4.9% of the sample. This sample was taken from a study of a mutant IDH1 vaccine in newly diagnosed glioma (dated by TCRdb to the early 2020s). At the level of the whole study: Vaccination began 4-6 weeks after radiotherapy alone, or alongside temozolomide cycles in the chemotherapy-containing groups. Longitudinal TCRB deep sequencing was performed for about two dozen treated patients wherever samples were available for exploratory analyses. Peripheral blood was drawn at six visits: V03 (baseline), V05, V07, V10, V12 and V13. The 32 treated patients were around 60% male and around 40% female, with a mean age of roughly 40 years. Before enrollment, patients had received standard therapy of radiotherapy alone, temozolomide alone, or radiochemotherapy with temozolomide; most received the combination. Visit V12 was the week-35 safety follow-up and visit V13 was the week-47 end of study.

Measured from the cysteine to the phenylalanine, the CDR3 is 13 residues long. Solely the CDR3 DNA is kept, with 39 bases framed from the first base. V and J are truncated by 5 bases and 10 bases respectively, leaving an intervening sequence of 15 bases. From the germline V gene, CDR1 is SNHLY and CDR2 is FYNNEI. Overall study results and their limits: Immune responses induced by the vaccine were seen in roughly 95% of patients across multiple MHC alleles. Pseudoprogression seemed to be unrelated to changes in the top peripheral T cell clonotypes found by TCRB sequencing. According to the authors, sample limitations meant that analyses of patient blood samples could not be reproduced. PBMC samples for TCRB deep sequencing were selected based on availability.

The sequencing used PBMCs, collected from a glioma patient whose treatment included an IDH1 peptide vaccine. This TCR came from a woman aged 40-49 years with glioma. Some clones in this sample may be carry-over from other donors' samples. The chain couples TRBV2 to TRBJ2-1, and possibly TRBD1, on 5 matching bases. The CDR3 sequence is CASSQRQNREQFF. In nucleotide form, the sequence is TGTGCCAGCAGTCAGAGACAGAATCGGGAGCAGTTCTTC.